This TCR beta chain was profiled in a study of T cell repertoires in cytomegalovirus infection. Study-wide background: Public TCR beta signatures marked donors with CMV infection and the matching HLA.

TCRdb independently ran MiXCR on the reads; one entry per CDR3 protein. The sample includes 100,000 to 150,000 distinct CDR3 sequences, less than 9.5% of them seen just once. CDR3 length equals 17 residues. The germline V gene encodes CDR1 SNHLY and CDR2 FYNNEI. Note on this clonotype: Its antigen is not identified. A read error may be the cause here, since a much bigger clone is one base away.

Overall study findings and caveats: Ex vivo responses were dominated by HLA-C-restricted CMV-specific TCR beta clonotypes.

This sequence originates from a human donor in good health (CMV status not recorded). Some clones in this sample may be carry-over from other donors' samples. This sequence joins TRBV2 and TRBJ2-7, with 7 nucleotides matching TRBD1. What was sequenced was PBMCs. The CDR3 spells CAISEEEVGRGTYEQYF. The CDR3 DNA reads as TGTGCCATCAGTGAAGAGGAAGTGGGCAGGGGGACCTACGAGCAGTACTTC.